The 18 T cell receptor beta chains given below trace back to one sample, sequenced in a study of PD-1 blockade in classical Hodgkin lymphoma. Repertoires were generated with immunoSEQ multiplex PCR, while TCRdb's copy carries only in-frame clones and drops some. The repertoire holds some 52,000 clones, with about 89% as singletons. Described time point: cycle 4 day 1 (C4D1), after more than 5 weeks of nivolumab. Following autologous stem cell transplantation, relapse occurred in every patient, and exposure to brentuximab vedotin varied. The sequencing here drew on peripheral blood mononuclear cells (PBMCs), taken before the fourth cycle of nivolumab. The origin of the receptors is a human donor with classical Hodgkin lymphoma.

This clone was seen a handful of times. The chain couples TRBV5-4 to TRBJ1-2; no clear D. V gave up 7 bases and J gave up 2 bases, with 12 bases separating them. Germline CDR1 is SGHNT and CDR2 is YYREEE (reference sequence). This CDR3 has 13 residues. CDR3 in amino acids: CASRRLGNYGYTF. Here the CDR3 DNA reads TGTGCCAGCCGCCGCTTGGGGAACTATGGCTACACCTTC.

This clone showed up just once. V gene TRBV29-1 combines with J gene TRBJ2-1; weak D call: TRBD1 (5 bases). CDR3 length equals 12 residues. Per germline, CDR1 SQVTM and CDR2 ANQGSEA. The V gene lost 0 bases and the J gene lost 12 bases, with 12 bases spanning the gap. The chain's CDR3 is CSVEDLRGGQFF. CDR3 DNA sequence: TGCAGCGTTGAAGATCTAAGGGGTGGGCAGTTCTTC.

This chain connects TRBV19 to TRBJ2-1; D gene uncertain. This CDR3 spans 15 amino acids. Between the trimmed V and J ends, which lost 5 bases and 3 bases, there was a span of 14 bases. The V gene's germline CDR1 is LNHDA and CDR2 SQIVND (reference sequence). CDR3 nucleotide sequence: TGTGCCAGTAGTCCATTCCCGGCGAGCTACAATGAGCAGTTCTTC. This translates into CASSPFPASYNEQFF.

In this sample, this clone turned up a few times. This chain joins TRBV18 and TRBJ1-1; D call uncertain. Trimming stripped 2 bases from V and 0 bases from J, with 13 bases between. This CDR3 is 16 amino acids long. Germline loops: CDR1 KGHSH, CDR2 LQKENI. The CDR3 bases are TGTGCCAGCTCACCAGGGGTAGTTAACATGAACACTGAAGCTTTCTTT. It yields the protein CASSPGVVNMNTEAFF.

The V and J genes are TRBV27 and TRBJ2-7; D is undetermined. CDR1 and CDR2 (germline): MNHEY, SMNVEV (reference sequence). This CDR3 contains 14 residues. The germline V and J ends were trimmed by 0 bases and 2 bases, with 8 bases remaining between them. The CDR3 loop reads CASSLSQRPYEQYF. The DNA for the CDR3 is TGTGCCAGCAGTTTATCGCAGAGACCCTACGAGCAGTACTTC.

The chain links TRBV5-1 to TRBJ2-3; 11 bases are a match to TRBD2. The germline CDR1 and CDR2 sequences are SGHRS and YFSETQ. The CDR3 spans 17 residues. V was clipped by 0 bases and J by 3 bases; unmatched bases: 6. CDR3 DNA sequence: TGCGCCAGCAGCTTGGGTGCTAGCGGGGGGAGAACAGATACGCAGTATTTT. This encodes CASSLGASGGRTDTQYF.

The sample holds one count of this clone. The chain is built from TRBV7-2 and TRBJ2-5; D may be TRBD2 (7 bases). The CDR3 is 15 residues long. Germline CDR1 reads SGHTA; CDR2 reads FQGNSA. Trimming stripped 1 base from V and 5 bases from J, with 14 bases between. In DNA, the CDR3 is TGTGCCAGCAGCTTAGGCGGGGGCCCCCACGAGACCCAGTACTTC. The encoded protein is CASSLGGGPHETQYF.

The J gene is TRBJ2-1, the V gene TRBV5-1; D perhaps matches TRBD2 (5 bases). Trimming shortened V by 0 bases and J by 0 bases, and 7 bases separated the two germline ends. The germline V gene has CDR1 SGHRS and CDR2 YFSETQ. CDR3 length: 15 amino acids. Written as DNA, the CDR3 is TGCGCCAGCAGCTTGGCTGGGAGCTCCTACAATGAGCAGTTCTTC. Amino acids: CASSLAGSSYNEQFF. Together with reference TRBV5-1 and TRBJ2-1, the CDR3 gives the full variable domain: KAGVTQTPRYLIKTRGQQVTLSCSPISGHRSVSWYQQTPGQGLQFLFEYFSETQRNKGNFPGRFSGRQFSNSRSEMNVSTLELGDSALYLCASSLAGSSYNEQFFGPGTRLTVL.

V and J are TRBV6-4 and TRBJ2-7, with D unclear. V was cut by 10 bases and J by 6 bases, with 10 bases left in between. Germline loops: CDR1 MRHNA, CDR2 SNTAGT. The CDR3 runs to 10 residues. CDR3 nucleotide sequence: TGTGCCACCCCCGGCATCGAGCAGTACTTC. This gives the protein CATPGIEQYF.

The chain joins TRBV7-2 to TRBJ2-2; D tentatively reads TRBD1 or TRBD2 (5 bases each). V gave up 1 base and J gave up 4 bases, with 13 bases separating them. There are 16 residues in the CDR3. Germline V gene lookup returns CDR1 SGHTA and CDR2 FQGNSA. The CDR3, as DNA: TGTGCCAGCAGCTTAGACTGGGTTGGGACCACCGGGGAGCTGTTTTTT. Translating it yields CASSLDWVGTTGELFF.

This chain links TRBV15 with TRBJ2-2, with D maybe TRBD1 (6 bases). Trimming took off 1 base at V and 8 bases at J, with 11 bases between the two ends. The germline V gene has CDR1 LNHNV and CDR2 YYDKDF (reference sequence). This CDR3 is 14 amino acids long. The CDR3 is CATSRGPDRGELFF. Written as DNA, the CDR3 is TGTGCCACCAGCAGAGGGCCCGACAGGGGGGAGCTGTTTTTT. Full variable domain (rest looked up from reference TRBV15 and TRBJ2-2): DAMVIQNPRYQVTQFGKPVTLSCSQTLNHNVMYWYQQKSSQAPKLLFHYYDKDFNNEADTPDNFQSRRPNTSFCFLDIRSPGLGDTAMYLCATSRGPDRGELFFGEGSRLTVL.

V usage is TRBV27 and J usage is TRBJ1-2, with a possible D match to TRBD1 (5 bases). Trimming left V 6 bases short and J 3 bases short, with 20 bases between. Germline CDR1 MNHEY, CDR2 SMNVEV (reference sequence). This CDR3 is built from 16 residues. The CDR3 reads CASSRSLSGTDYGYTF. The CDR3 coding sequence is TGTGCCAGCAGCCGATCCCTTAGCGGGACGGACTATGGCTACACCTTC.

The rearrangement uses TRBV9 and TRBJ1-4; D is unclear. Trimming stripped 0 bases from V and 2 bases from J, with 8 bases between. Germline V gene data show CDR1 as SGDLS and CDR2 as YYNGEE. CDR3 length equals 15 residues. CDR3 bases: TGTGCCAGCAGCGTAGAGGGCATTACTAATGAAAAACTGTTTTTT. This codes for CASSVEGITNEKLFF.

V usage is TRBV5-1 and J usage is TRBJ2-7; 10 nucleotides align to TRBD2. The CDR3 has 13 amino acids. Per the germline V gene, CDR1 is SGHRS and CDR2 is YFSETQ. The V and J ends lost 5 bases and 2 bases, in that order; junction bases with no gene match: 1. The CDR3 nucleotides are TGCGCCAGCAGTACTAGCGGGACCTACGAGCAGTACTTC. Its translation: CASSTSGTYEQYF.

This rearrangement joins TRBV15 to TRBJ2-7, with TRBD1 as a possible D gene (5 bases). Germline CDR1 and CDR2: LNHNV and YYDKDF (reference sequence). The length of the CDR3 is 13 residues. V was trimmed by 5 bases and J by 1 base, leaving 9 bases between them. CDR3 amino acids: CATSPTGSYEQYF. CDR3 bases: TGTGCCACCAGCCCCACAGGTTCCTACGAGCAGTACTTC.

The chain links TRBV5-5 to TRBJ2-7, with a possible D match to TRBD1 (7 bases). CDR1 is SGHKS, CDR2 YYEKEE, per germline (reference sequence). V was shortened by 4 bases and J by 3 bases, with 17 bases between the two germline ends. The CDR3 extends over 15 amino acids. CDR3 sequence: CASSRQGGSIYEQYF. DNA for the CDR3: TGTGCCAGCAGCAGACAGGGAGGTAGTATCTACGAGCAGTACTTC.

This rearrangement joins TRBV6-1 to TRBJ1-2; no firm D call. The germline V and J ends were trimmed by 1 base and 9 bases, with 15 bases remaining between them. CDR1 MNHNS and CDR2 SASEGT come from the germline V gene. This CDR3 is 14 amino acids long. The CDR3 loop is CASSEVFSYASYTF. The DNA for the CDR3 is TGTGCCAGCAGTGAAGTATTTTCCTATGCAAGCTACACCTTC.

The J gene is TRBJ1-2, the V gene TRBV7-9, with D hard to call. The V end was cut by 3 bases, the J end by 7 bases, with 12 bases between. CDR1 and CDR2 from the germline V gene are SEHNR and FQNEAQ (reference sequence). This CDR3 is built from 13 residues. The CDR3: CASSLSWELGYTF. The CDR3 DNA reads TGTGCCAGCAGCTTGTCATGGGAGCTTGGCTACACCTTC. The full variable domain, its missing parts supplied by reference TRBV7-9 and TRBJ1-2, is DTGVSQNPRHKITKRGQNVTFRCDPISEHNRLYWYRQTLGQGPEFLTYFQNEAQLEKSRLLSDRFSAERPKGSFSTLEIQRTEQGDSAMYLCASSLSWELGYTFGSGTRLTVV.